The entry below describes one T cell receptor beta chain. This clone was found once. This clone's antigen is unknown. The record has no base qualities; no much larger clone is one base away. This entry comes from a study of blood T cell repertoires in COVID-19 (TCRdb year 2020). As for the study more broadly: The collaborator samples originated in the United States, Italy and Spain and spanned the acute and convalescent phases of COVID-19. The material from the prospective study consisted of cDNA or gDNA derived from T cells, B-cell-depleted T cells, or PBMCs. Deeply sampled blood TCRbeta repertoires from subjects exposed to, actively infected with, or recovered from COVID-19 were included in the dataset. The repertoires were released in a freely available public database intended as a resource for research on the immune response to SARS-CoV-2. The samples were drawn from the first 160 participants of the ongoing ImmuneRACE study and from 1,254 subjects provided by 6 global collaborators. Sample metadata almost always included a de-identified subject ID, COVID-19 status, age in years and sex. Where HLA class I and class II types were available, the types were taken from metadata supplied by the sample provider, not from assay-based typing. Points the paper makes about the study in general: Clinical and demographic metadata were provided uncurated, with the amount varying by source and participant.

Enrolling through a virtual design, the prospective study's participants ranged in age from roughly 18 to 89 years and lived across 20 to 25 United States geographic areas. In the prospective study, cohorts were assigned on the basis of participant-reported clinical history obtained from a screening survey and a study questionnaire. ImmuneRACE Cohort 3 recovered participants were defined by two consecutive negative NP/OP PCR tests, healthcare professional clearance, or symptom resolution. In the prospective study, whole blood, serum and a nasopharyngeal or oropharyngeal swab were collected from each participant by mobile phlebotomists. Prospective study participants could optionally give additional blood draws and questionnaires over a roughly two-month period. Before DNA extraction, blood samples from the prospective study were shipped at room temperature or frozen. The immunoSEQ Assay, a bias-controlled multiplex PCR, was used to amplify TCRbeta CDR3 regions from genomic DNA. As for how the authors treated the data: Nucleated cell counts per sample were estimated from amplification of reference gene primers within the assay. To quantify the absolute abundance of each unique TCRbeta CDR3 rearrangement, sequence reads were collapsed and filtered. Productive Simpson clonality was computed per sample as the square root of Simpson's diversity index over productive rearrangements. TCRdb stores this immuneACCESS table with in-frame sequences only. Part of the clones is absent; in the studies checked, under half of the shortfall reflects unresolved V genes, and no reason is known for the rest. Clone size and V and J calls were adopted from that table, with D and trimming inferred from the DNA. Present in this sample are around 200,000 clones, roughly 84% of which were seen just once. Together, the top ten hold under 4% of the sample.

CDR1 and CDR2 were assigned from the germline V gene (reference sequence) as MNHEY and SMNVEV. The CDR3 goes from the cysteine to the phenylalanine over 13 residues. The entry retains the CDR3 DNA only, 39 bases that are in frame from base 1. Trimming accounts for 10 bases at V and 4 bases at J, while the number of junction bases matched to no gene is 6. This TCR came from a woman in her twenties or thirties who had recovered from COVID-19. The chain is assembled from TRBV27 and TRBJ2-4; 8 junctional bases match TRBD2. The sample comprised PBMCs or T cells enriched from blood (not recorded which). The DNA sequence reads TGTGCCACCAAGGGACTAGTGAAAAACATTCAGTACTTC. The translation is CATKGLVKNIQYF.